One sample yielded the 18 T cell receptor beta chains listed below, sequenced in a study of beta chain features in type 1 diabetes. Findings and limits, study-wide: There was a moderate but significant shortening of TCRB CDR3s in all four CD4+ subsets of Type 1 diabetes patients.

Antigens for these TCRs are unknown. The investigators reverse transcribed all of the isolated RNA, so they sequenced expressed TCRB transcripts. TCRdb keeps only in-frame clones here, not all; method: immunoSEQ multiplex PCR. This repertoire shows roughly 150,000 clones, roughly 9% found once; its top ten account for under 0.75%. The sample taken for sequencing was central memory CD4+ T cells from blood. These TCRs come from a woman aged 25 to 39 with type 1 diabetes.

The chain couples TRBV7-9 to TRBJ2-1, with TRBD2 as a possible D gene (5 bases). Trimming stripped 3 bases from V and 2 bases from J, with 11 bases between. Germline CDR1 reads SEHNR; CDR2 reads FQNEAQ (reference sequence). CDR3 size: 15 residues. The CDR3 nucleotides are TGTGCCAGCAGCTTGGGAGCGGTCCCCTACAATGAGCAGTTCTTC. Protein sequence: CASSLGAVPYNEQFF.

The J gene is TRBJ1-2, the V gene TRBV5-1; possibly TRBD1 for D (6 bases). The V end was cut by 7 bases, the J end by 6 bases, with 16 bases between. This CDR3 comprises 13 residues. Germline CDR1 and CDR2: SGHRS and YFSETQ. As DNA, the CDR3 is TGCGCCAGCTCGCAGCAGGGACAAGATGGCTACACCTTC. Residues: CASSQQGQDGYTF.

In its sample, this clone was seen a few times. The gene calls are TRBV5-1 and TRBJ1-1, with 9 bases identical to TRBD1. From germline, CDR1 is SGHRS and CDR2 YFSETQ. V trimming: 4 bases; J trimming: 5 bases; junction bases outside the gene matches: 9. The CDR3 covers 15 residues. DNA for the CDR3: TGCGCCAGCAGCGGGAAACAGGGGGCTGGGACTGAAGCTTTCTTT. This translates into CASSGKQGAGTEAFF.

This chain links TRBV6-6 with TRBJ2-1, with 12 bases aligning to TRBD2. The V gene's germline CDR1 is MNHNY and CDR2 SVGAGI (reference sequence). Trimming cost V 6 bases and J 2 bases; bases outside gene matches: 5. The CDR3 is 16 residues long. CDR3 coding DNA: TGTGCCAGCAGGGCACTAGCGGGAGGCACCTACAATGAGCAGTTCTTC. Translated, it gives CASRALAGGTYNEQFF.

This chain links TRBV6-6 with TRBJ2-1; unclear D gene. The CDR3 runs 13 residues. From germline, CDR1 is MNHNY and CDR2 SVGAGI (reference sequence). Trimming took 8 bases from V and 5 from J, leaving 13 bases between them. The CDR3 loop reads CASSPNSNNEQFF. CDR3 in DNA: TGTGCCAGCTCTCCTAATAGCAACAATGAGCAGTTCTTC.

J is TRBJ2-1 and V is TRBV7-9; 11 bases fit TRBD2. The CDR3 has 15 residues. Germline trimming cut 6 bases from V and 4 bases from J; bases unmatched to any gene: 5. Germline V gene lookup returns CDR1 SEHNR and CDR2 FQNEAQ (reference sequence). CDR3: CASRKTSGEYNEQFF. The CDR3 region has the DNA TGTGCCAGCAGAAAGACTAGCGGGGAATACAATGAGCAGTTCTTC.

Turning to this clone: Other nucleotide sequences from this sample produce the same CDR3. This sequence joins TRBV30 and TRBJ2-7, with 11 bases matching TRBD2. Trimming at V came to 4 bases and at J to 3 bases, leaving 2 bases not matched to a gene. The CDR3 extends over 13 amino acids. In germline, CDR1 is GTSNPN, CDR2 SVGIG (reference sequence). The CDR3 bases are TGTGCCTGGACTAGCGGGAGGATCTACGAGCAGTACTTC. Protein product: CAWTSGRIYEQYF. The whole variable domain, filled in from reference TRBV30 and TRBJ2-7, reads SQTIHQWPATLVQPVGSPLSLECTVEGTSNPNLYWYRQAAGRGLQLLFYSVGIGQISSEVPQNLSASRPQDRQFILSSKKLLLSDSGFYLCAWTSGRIYEQYFGPGTRLTVT.

The V and J genes are TRBV4-2 and TRBJ2-1; D may be TRBD1 (6 bases). This CDR3 region has 17 residues. The V gene's germline CDR1 is LGHNA and CDR2 YNFKEQ. V was trimmed by 1 base and J by 6 bases, leaving 19 bases between them. The CDR3 DNA follows: TGTGCCAGCAGCCAAGCTCTGGGTGAGGGGGAAGTCAATGAGCAGTTCTTC. The encoded protein is CASSQALGEGEVNEQFF.

On this clone itself: This sample includes further DNA sequences coding for the same CDR3. This sequence joins TRBV7-3 and TRBJ2-3; 11 nucleotides agree with TRBD2. V gave up 4 bases and J gave up 6 bases; unmatched junction bases: 3. Per germline, CDR1 SGHTA and CDR2 FQGTGA. This CDR3 region has 14 residues. CDR3 loop: CASSSLAGGDTQYF. The CDR3 nucleotides read TGTGCCAGCAGCTCCCTAGCGGGAGGTGATACGCAGTATTTT.

This clone was recorded a few times. Other DNA sequences in this specimen translate into the identical CDR3. The V and J genes are TRBV28 and TRBJ2-7; D perhaps matches TRBD1 (5 bases). The CDR3 covers 15 residues. V gave up 2 bases and J gave up 4 bases, with 15 bases separating them. Germline V gene data show CDR1 as MDHEN and CDR2 as SYDVKM. CDR3 nucleotides: TGTGCCAGCAGTTTAGTCCAGGGCGGACGGTACGAGCAGTACTTC. Its protein is CASSLVQGGRYEQYF.

The chain employs TRBV2 and TRBJ1-2; D unclear. The CDR3 contains 12 residues. CDR1 is SNHLY and CDR2 is FYNNEI in the germline V gene. V was shortened by 2 bases and J by 3 bases, with 4 bases between the two germline ends. The CDR3 reads CASSESHYGYTF. As DNA, the CDR3 is TGTGCCAGCAGTGAAAGCCACTATGGCTACACCTTC.

This clone was seen only a few times. V is TRBV6-6 and J is TRBJ2-7; no firm D call. There are 12 residues in the CDR3. CDR1 and CDR2 from the germline V gene are MNHNY and SVGAGI (reference sequence). V lost 5 bases to trimming and J lost 5 bases, with 10 bases between them. The DNA for the CDR3 is TGTGCCAGCAGTCCCAATTCCCACGAGCAGTACTTC. This encodes CASSPNSHEQYF.

This clone has more than one count but fewer than ten. V is TRBV28 and J is TRBJ2-7, with 8 bases aligning to TRBD1. CDR1 is MDHEN, CDR2 SYDVKM, per germline. The CDR3 loop spans 15 amino acids. V trimming: 5 bases; J trimming: 5 bases; junction bases outside the gene matches: 11. In nucleotides, the CDR3 is TGTGCCAGCAGTGTGACAGGGGAGATGTCTGACGAGCAGTACTTC. Its translation is CASSVTGEMSDEQYF.

The chain recombines TRBV29-1 with TRBJ1-2; unclear D gene. The ends were cut back, 2 bases at V and 2 bases at J, with 3 bases in the middle. In germline, CDR1 is SQVTM, CDR2 ANQGSEA. The length of the CDR3 is 11 residues. The CDR3 DNA reads TGCAGCGTTGAACAGAACTATGGCTACACCTTC. It encodes CSVEQNYGYTF.

The chain is built from TRBV27 and TRBJ1-1; 10 bases are shared with TRBD1. V shed 0 bases and J 4 bases; nucleotides not matched to a gene: 2. The CDR3 covers 15 residues. Germline values: CDR1 MNHEY, CDR2 SMNVEV (reference sequence). The CDR3 DNA is TGTGCCAGCAGTTTATCAGACAGGGGGCCCACTGAAGCTTTCTTT. Amino acids: CASSLSDRGPTEAFF.

The table lists this clone with a few counts. J is TRBJ2-1 and V is TRBV18, with 8 bases aligning to TRBD2. The V segment lost 4 bases and the J segment 6 bases; nucleotides outside the gene matches: 5. CDR3 length: 14 residues. Germline values: CDR1 KGHSH, CDR2 LQKENI. The DNA of the CDR3 is TGTGCCAGCTCACGAAGCGGGAGCCCCAATGAGCAGTTCTTC. Protein: CASSRSGSPNEQFF.

The chain carries TRBV20-1 and TRBJ2-7; D possibly corresponds to TRBD2 (5 bases). Germline V CDR1 and CDR2: DFQATT, SNEGSKA (reference sequence). The CDR3 runs to 11 residues. The V gene lost 1 base and the J gene lost 11 bases, with 12 bases spanning the gap. The CDR3 bases are TGCAGTGCTAGAGGTGGGGAGAAAAAGTACTTC. It codes for CSARGGEKKYF.

The sample holds a few counts of this clone. V and J are TRBV6-5 and TRBJ2-5; 7 nucleotides agree with TRBD2. Germline trimming cut 6 bases from V and 5 bases from J; bases unmatched to any gene: 6. CDR1 is MNHEY, CDR2 SVGAGI, per germline. The CDR3 spans 13 residues. CDR3 nucleotides: TGTGCCAGCAGCCGCACTAGCGTCGAGACCCAGTACTTC. It codes for CASSRTSVETQYF.